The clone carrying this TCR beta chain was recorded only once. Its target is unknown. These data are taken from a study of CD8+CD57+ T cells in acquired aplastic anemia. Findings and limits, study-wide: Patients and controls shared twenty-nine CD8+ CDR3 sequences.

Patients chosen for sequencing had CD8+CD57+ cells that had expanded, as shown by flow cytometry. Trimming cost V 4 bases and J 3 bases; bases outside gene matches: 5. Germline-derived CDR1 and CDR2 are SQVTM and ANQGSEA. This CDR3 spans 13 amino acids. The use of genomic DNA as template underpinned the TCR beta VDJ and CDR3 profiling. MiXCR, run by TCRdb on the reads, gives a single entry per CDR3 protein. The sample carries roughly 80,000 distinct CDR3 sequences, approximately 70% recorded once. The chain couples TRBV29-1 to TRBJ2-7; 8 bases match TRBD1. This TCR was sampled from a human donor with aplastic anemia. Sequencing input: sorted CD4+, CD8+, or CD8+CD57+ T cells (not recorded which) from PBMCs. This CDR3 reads CSVGQGQVYEQYF. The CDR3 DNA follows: TGCAGCGTTGGACAGGGACAGGTCTACGAGCAGTACTTC.